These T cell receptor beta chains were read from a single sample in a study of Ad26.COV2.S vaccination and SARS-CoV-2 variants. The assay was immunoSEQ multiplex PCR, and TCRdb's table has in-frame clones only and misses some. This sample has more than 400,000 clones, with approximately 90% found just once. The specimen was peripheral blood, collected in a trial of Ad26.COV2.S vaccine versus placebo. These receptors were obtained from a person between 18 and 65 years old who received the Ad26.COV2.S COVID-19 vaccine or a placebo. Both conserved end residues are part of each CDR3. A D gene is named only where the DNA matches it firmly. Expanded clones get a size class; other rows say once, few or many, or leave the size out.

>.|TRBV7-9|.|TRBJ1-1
CASSPGRMNTEAFF
TGTGCCAGCAGCCCGGGACGGATGAACACTGAAGCTTTCTTT
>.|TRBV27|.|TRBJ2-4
CASSLEGLLAKNIQYF
TGTGCCAGCAGTTTAGAGGGGCTGCTAGCCAAAAACATTCAGTACTTC
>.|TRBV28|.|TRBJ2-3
CASSLDNYRTDTQYF
TGTGCCAGCAGTTTAGACAACTATCGCACAGATACGCAGTATTTT
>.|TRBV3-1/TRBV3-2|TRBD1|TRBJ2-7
CASSRKQGLSYEQYF
TGTGCCAGCAGCCGAAAACAGGGGTTGTCCTACGAGCAGTACTTC
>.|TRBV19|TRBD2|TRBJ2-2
CASSYGGTNTGELFF
TGTGCCAGTTCTTACGGGGGGACGAACACCGGGGAGCTGTTTTTT
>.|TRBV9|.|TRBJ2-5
CASSVSQGTQYF
TGTGCCAGCAGCGTCTCGCAGGGGACCCAGTACTTC
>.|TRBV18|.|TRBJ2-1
CASSFDRLSLSYNEQFF
TGTGCCAGCTCCTTCGACAGGTTATCCCTCTCCTACAATGAGCAGTTCTTC
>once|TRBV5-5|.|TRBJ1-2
CASSFYGEGFYGYTF
TGTGCCAGCAGCTTTTACGGCGAGGGATTCTATGGCTACACCTTC
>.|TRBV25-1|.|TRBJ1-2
CASSVAGMEDGYTF
TGTGCCAGCAGTGTTGCCGGGATGGAAGATGGCTACACCTTC
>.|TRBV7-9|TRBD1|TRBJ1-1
CASSRQGANTEAFF
TGTGCCAGCAGCAGACAGGGGGCGAACACTGAAGCTTTCTTT
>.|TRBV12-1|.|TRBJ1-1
CASSSCPRWTEAFF
TGTGCCAGCAGCTCCTGCCCGAGATGGACTGAAGCTTTCTTT
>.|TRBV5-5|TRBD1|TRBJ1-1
CASSYGTGGMGTEAFF
TGTGCCAGCAGCTACGGGACAGGGGGTATGGGCACTGAAGCTTTCTTT
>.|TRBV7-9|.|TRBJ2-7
CASSDQGAGKAVSYEQYF
TGTGCCAGCAGCGACCAAGGGGCAGGGAAGGCTGTGAGCTACGAGCAGTACTTC
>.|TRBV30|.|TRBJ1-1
CAWSVLLGNTEAFF
TGTGCCTGGAGTGTACTATTGGGGAACACTGAAGCTTTCTTT
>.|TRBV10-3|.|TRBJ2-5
CAISESTYQETQYF
TGTGCCATCAGTGAGTCGACGTACCAAGAGACCCAGTACTTC
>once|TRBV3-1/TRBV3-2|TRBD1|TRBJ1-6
CASSQIRGVGDSPLHF
TGTGCCAGCAGCCAAATCAGGGGGGTAGGCGATTCACCCCTCCACTTT
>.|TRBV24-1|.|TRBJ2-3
CATSAAGTDTQYF
TGTGCCACCAGTGCAGCTGGCACAGATACGCAGTATTTT
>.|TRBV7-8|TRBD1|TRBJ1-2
CASSQDRDRGYTF
TGTGCCAGCAGCCAGGACAGGGACAGGGGCTACACCTTC
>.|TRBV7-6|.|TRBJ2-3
CASSLSGFGADTQYF
TGTGCCAGCAGCTTGAGCGGCTTCGGGGCAGATACGCAGTATTTT
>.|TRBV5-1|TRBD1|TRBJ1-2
CASSLIIRGLDGYTF
TGCGCCAGCAGCTTGATAATCAGGGGGCTAGATGGCTACACCTTC
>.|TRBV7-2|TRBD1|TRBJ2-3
CASSWQGAVSTDTQYF
TGTGCCAGCAGCTGGCAGGGGGCAGTCAGCACAGATACGCAGTATTTT
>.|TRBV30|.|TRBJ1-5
CAYSPSWDSNQPQHF
TGTGCCTACTCCCCATCCTGGGACAGCAATCAGCCCCAGCATTTT
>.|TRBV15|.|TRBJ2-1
CATATALFNEQFF
TGTGCCACCGCCACTGCTCTATTCAATGAGCAGTTCTTC
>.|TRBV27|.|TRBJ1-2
CASSLSLGAYGYTF
TGTGCCAGCAGTTTATCTCTCGGGGCGTATGGCTACACCTTC
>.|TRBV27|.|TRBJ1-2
CASSVRRQNYGYTF
TGTGCCAGCAGTGTCAGACGACAGAACTATGGCTACACCTTC
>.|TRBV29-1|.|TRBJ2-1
CSVGQGGAYNEQFF
TGCAGCGTTGGGCAGGGTGGGGCCTACAATGAGCAGTTCTTC
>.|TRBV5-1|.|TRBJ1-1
CASSLSPGGTEAFF
TGCGCCAGCAGCTTGTCCCCCGGCGGGACTGAAGCTTTCTTT